This T cell receptor (beta chain) comes out of a study of cytomegalovirus exposure and HLA in healthy donors. Study-wide results and caveats: Later analysis identified a missense DCLRE1C variant that was linked to TCR beta V- and J-gene trimming.

PCR primers comprised 60 Vbeta and 13 Jbeta primers. Original processing notes: Unique TCR beta chains totaled roughly 79 million in a later count, with roughly 10 million of them shared. Here immunoSEQ multiplex PCR was the method, and the copy in TCRdb shows in-frame clones only, minus some. The DNA was the basis for D and trimming; V, J and clone size are from that table. The table has roughly 190,000 clones, 81% seen once. Comments on this clone: As yet, its antigen is unknown.

The CDR3 has 14 amino acids. Germline CDR1 reads MDHEN; CDR2 reads SYDVKM. Trimming removed 7 bases from V and 1 base from J; junction bases left unmatched: 4. J is TRBJ2-7 and V is TRBV28; 10 nucleotides match TRBD2. Source material: PBMCs. The receptor's source is a middle-aged man in good health and CMV-seropositive. In DNA form, the CDR3 reads TGTGCCAGCACCGGGACTAGCGTTTCCTACGAGCAGTACTTC. It encodes CASTGTSVSYEQYF.